This TCR beta chain appears in the sequencing data of a study of CD8 T cells in Susac syndrome. This CDR3 has 16 residues. The germline gives CDR1 KGHDR, CDR2 SFDVKD. V was pared by 7 bases and J by 6 bases, with 12 bases of the junction left unmatched. RNA was extracted with the RNeasy kit, and a quantity of roughly 0.45 to 1 ug was reverse transcribed using random hexamers. MiXCR, run by TCRdb on the immunoSEQ multiplex PCR reads, gives a single entry per CDR3 protein. The table has some 250,000 distinct CDR3 sequences, 90% to 96% seen once. Material for sequencing was CD4+ T cells from PBMCs. The TCR was taken from a human donor with Susac syndrome. The chain combines TRBV24-1 with TRBJ2-2; 8 nucleotides match TRBD1. In DNA, the CDR3 is TGTGCCACCAGGGAGACCGGACAGGGAAATTCCGGGGAGCTGTTTTTT. This sequence encodes CATRETGQGNSGELFF.